The 13 T cell receptor beta chains listed next were all sequenced from one sample in a study of blood T cells in healthy people across ages. Primers used in a second PCR of roughly 7 to 12 cycles were a sample-barcoded 5' primer and a J-beta primer mix. MiXCR was run by TCRdb on the 5' RACE reads, yielding one entry per CDR3 protein. The table records more than 600,000 distinct CDR3 sequences, roughly 25% of them present only once. In addition, the sample was reused for a study of T cells of mothers and their children.

Sequenced sample: blood. These receptors originate from a boy between 5 and 17 years old in good health.

The chain has TRBV20-1 and TRBJ2-5, with 12 bases lining up with TRBD2. Matching the DNA end better, TRBJ2-1 makes the J call doubtful. CDR1 is DFQATT and CDR2 is SNEGSKA in the germline V gene (reference sequence). The CDR3 loop spans 16 amino acids. The CDR3: CSAPRRLAGVGNEQFF. CDR3 nucleotide sequence: TGCAGTGCTCCAAGGAGACTAGCGGGAGTTGGGAATGAGCAGTTCTTC.

This clonotype was observed a handful of times. The CDR3 protein is CATAARGSTQYF. As DNA, the CDR3 is TGTGCCACCGCAGCCCGGGGATCGACCCAGTACTTC. The rearrangement joins TRBV3-1 to TRBJ2-5, with D maybe TRBD2 (5 bases). V lost 10 bases, J lost 7 bases, and 16 bases lay in between. Germline V CDR1 and CDR2: LGHDT, YNNKEL (reference sequence). This CDR3 has 12 amino acids.

V is TRBV20-1 and J is TRBJ2-5, with D tentatively TRBD1 (6 bases). Gene TRBJ2-7 matches the end of the DNA better, so the J call may be wrong. Per the germline V gene, CDR1 is DFQATT and CDR2 is SNEGSKA (reference sequence). CDR3 length: 13 amino acids. This chain's CDR3 is CSARITGYYEQYF. The DNA for the CDR3 is TGCAGTGCTAGGATCACAGGGTACTACGAGCAGTACTTC.

The V and J genes are TRBV5-1 and TRBJ2-3; 12 nucleotides agree with TRBD2. The CDR3 covers 17 residues. The V and J ends lost 3 bases and 2 bases, in that order; junction bases with no gene match: 7. Per germline, CDR1 SGHRS and CDR2 YFSETQ. The CDR3 coding sequence is TGCGCCAGCAGCTCGGGGAGACTAGCGGGGGTCACAGATACGCAGTATTTT. Amino acids: CASSSGRLAGVTDTQYF.

The chain carries TRBV18 and TRBJ2-7, with 9 bases fitting TRBD1. The CDR3 loop spans 14 amino acids. The J segment lost 6 bases and the V segment lost 2 bases, leaving 5 bases of the junction unmatched. Germline CDR1 is KGHSH and CDR2 is LQKENI. This CDR3 is CASSPAGQGFEQYF. The CDR3 DNA is TGTGCCAGCTCACCAGCAGGACAGGGGTTCGAGCAGTACTTC.

The chain joins TRBV4-2 to TRBJ2-6; the D is unclear. CDR3 length: 15 amino acids. CDR1 LGHNA and CDR2 YNFKEQ come from the germline V gene. V lost 0 bases and J lost 1, with 4 bases in between. For the CDR3, the DNA is TGTGCCAGCAGCCAAGACAAATCTGGGGCCAACGTCCTGACTTTC. Its protein is CASSQDKSGANVLTF.

This clonotype has more than one count but fewer than ten. The V call is TRBV29-1, the J call TRBJ1-5; D is unclear. The ends were cut back, 4 bases at V and 0 bases at J, with 7 bases in the middle. CDR3 length: 13 amino acids. The germline V gene encodes CDR1 SQVTM and CDR2 ANQGSEA. CDR3 nucleotides: TGCAGCGTTGGAGTGGATAGCAATCAGCCCCAGCATTTT. Translating it yields CSVGVDSNQPQHF.

The table lists this clonotype with a few counts. V and J are TRBV4-2 and TRBJ2-7; 7 bases line up with TRBD1. Germline values: CDR1 LGHNA, CDR2 YNFKEQ. The CDR3 is 15 amino acids. Unmatched junction bases numbered 4, after V lost 0 bases and J lost 2 bases. The CDR3, as DNA: TGTGCCAGCAGCCAAGATGCCGGGACAGCCTACGAGCAGTACTTC. It is translated as CASSQDAGTAYEQYF.

This clonotype was seen only a few times. The V call is TRBV5-1, the J call TRBJ2-7; 7 nucleotides line up with TRBD1. The CDR3 is made up of 15 amino acids. Trimming cost V 4 bases and J 4 bases; bases outside gene matches: 11. Germline V CDR1 and CDR2: SGHRS, YFSETQ. The CDR3 coding sequence is TGCGCCAGCAGCCTGGAAGCGGACAGGATTTACGAGCAGTACTTC. Its translation is CASSLEADRIYEQYF.

This chain uses TRBV12-3 or TRBV12-4 with TRBJ2-5; TRBD1 matches 10 bases. The end of the DNA aligns better with TRBJ2-1, so the J call may be wrong. This CDR3 is 13 amino acids long. CDR3 amino acids: CASWTGGYNEQFF. The CDR3 region has the DNA TGTGCCAGCTGGACAGGGGGCTACAATGAGCAGTTCTTC.

V and J are TRBV6-2 or TRBV6-3 and TRBJ2-3; no definite D call. The germline gives CDR1 MNHEY, CDR2 SVGEGT. CDR3 size: 13 residues. Trimming stripped 6 bases from V and 2 bases from J, with 9 bases between. The CDR3 reads CASRRGPTDTQYF. CDR3 nucleotides: TGTGCCAGCAGACGCGGACCCACAGATACGCAGTATTTT.

The table lists this clonotype with a few counts. The chain employs TRBV28 and TRBJ2-1, with 9 bases identical to TRBD1. Trimming at V came to 2 bases and at J to 7 bases, leaving 15 bases not matched to a gene. Germline V gene lookup returns CDR1 MDHEN and CDR2 SYDVKM. The CDR3 loop spans 18 amino acids. CDR3 sequence reads: CASSLPNPRRTGENEQFF. The CDR3 DNA is TGTGCCAGCAGTTTACCTAATCCACGACGGACAGGGGAAAATGAGCAGTTCTTC. Using reference TRBV28 and TRBJ2-1 for the parts outside the CDR3, the full variable domain is DVKVTQSSRYLVKRTGEKVFLECVQDMDHENMFWYRQDPGLGLRLIYFSYDVKMKEKGDIPEGYSVSREKKERFSLILESASTNQTSMYLCASSLPNPRRTGENEQFFGPGTRLTVL.

Here the CDR3 DNA reads TGTGCCAGCTTAGGGACGGAGTCCTACGAGCAGTACTTC. Translating it yields CASLGTESYEQYF. The rearrangement links TRBV24-1 to TRBJ2-5; D tentatively fits TRBD1 or TRBD2 (5 bases each). Near its end, the DNA agrees better with TRBJ2-7, so the J call may be wrong. Looked up from germline, CDR1 is KGHDR and CDR2 is SFDVKD. This CDR3 is 13 amino acids long.